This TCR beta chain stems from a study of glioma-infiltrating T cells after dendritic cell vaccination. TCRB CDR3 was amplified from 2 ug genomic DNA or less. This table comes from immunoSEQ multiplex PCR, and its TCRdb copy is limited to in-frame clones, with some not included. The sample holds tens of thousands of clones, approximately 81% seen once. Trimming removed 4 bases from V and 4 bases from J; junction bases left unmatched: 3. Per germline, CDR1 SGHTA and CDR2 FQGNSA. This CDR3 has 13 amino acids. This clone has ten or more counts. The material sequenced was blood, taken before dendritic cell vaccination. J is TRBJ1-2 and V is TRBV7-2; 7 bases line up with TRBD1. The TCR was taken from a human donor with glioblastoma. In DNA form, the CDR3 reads TGTGCCAGCAGCTGGGGACAGTCCTATGGCTACACCTTC. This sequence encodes CASSWGQSYGYTF.